Reported below is one T cell receptor (beta chain). V trimming: 2 bases; J trimming: 5 bases; junction bases outside the gene matches: 8. This CDR3 is 15 amino acids long. CDR1 MDHEN and CDR2 SYDVKM come from the germline V gene. Researchers ran the PCR with 60 Vbeta and 13 Jbeta primers. Clones were sequenced by immunoSEQ multiplex PCR, and TCRdb holds only the in-frame ones, with some missing. The sample shows approximately 110,000 clones, 60% to 75% of them seen only once. This sample is drawn from a study of cytomegalovirus exposure and HLA in healthy donors. Material: PBMCs. This chain connects TRBV28 to TRBJ2-5, with 7 bases aligning to TRBD2. The TCR comes from a woman in her fifties or sixties in good health and CMV-seropositive. The CDR3 loop is CASSLRGGGTETQYF. In DNA form, the CDR3 reads TGTGCCAGCAGTTTACGCGGGGGAGGAACGGAGACCCAGTACTTC.